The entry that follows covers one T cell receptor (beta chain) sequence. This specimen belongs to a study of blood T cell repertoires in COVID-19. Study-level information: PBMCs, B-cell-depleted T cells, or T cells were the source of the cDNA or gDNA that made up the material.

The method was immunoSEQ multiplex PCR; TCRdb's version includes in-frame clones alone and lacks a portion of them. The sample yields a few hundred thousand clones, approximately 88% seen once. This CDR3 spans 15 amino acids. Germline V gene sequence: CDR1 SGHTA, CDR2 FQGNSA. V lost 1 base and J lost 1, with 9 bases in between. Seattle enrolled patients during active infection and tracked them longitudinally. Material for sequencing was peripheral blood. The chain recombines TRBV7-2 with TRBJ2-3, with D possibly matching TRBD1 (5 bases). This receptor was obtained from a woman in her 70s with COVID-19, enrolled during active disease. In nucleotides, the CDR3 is TGTGCCAGCAGCTTAGGACAGCCCGGCACAGATACGCAGTATTTT. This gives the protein CASSLGQPGTDTQYF.